This is a list of T cell receptor beta chains from one sample in a study of T cells in tumors after PD-1 blockade. Sequenced by immunoSEQ multiplex PCR; TCRdb stores in-frame clones only, minus some. The data contain around 50,000 clones, just under 80% of them singletons. This sample comprised PBMCs, obtained before anti-PD-1 treatment. These TCRs come from a human donor with basal cell carcinoma. The CDR3 runs from the conserved cysteine through the conserved F or W. A D gene is named only where the DNA matches it firmly. Size is stated for part of the rows, as once, few or many counts, or as a class when the clone is expanded.

>.|TRBV29-1|TRBJ2-7|.
CSVVGLGAHEQYF
TGCAGCGTGGTCGGACTGGGGGCCCACGAGCAGTACTTC
>.|TRBV7-3|TRBJ2-1|.
CASSSNPGQDKYNEQFF
TGTGCCAGCAGCTCAAATCCCGGACAAGACAAATACAATGAGCAGTTCTTC
>.|TRBV19|TRBJ1-1|.
CASSMVWTEAFF
TGTGCCAGTAGTATGGTCTGGACTGAAGCTTTCTTT
>few|TRBV13|TRBJ1-1|.
CASSPTGMGTEAFF
TGTGCCAGCAGCCCCACAGGGATGGGGACTGAAGCTTTCTTT
>once|TRBV9|TRBJ1-2|.
CASSVGTRNYGYTF
TGTGCCAGCAGCGTAGGGACAAGGAACTATGGCTACACCTTC
>.|TRBV9|TRBJ2-1|.
CASSVVDNLASPYNEQFF
TGTGCCAGCAGCGTAGTAGACAACTTAGCGTCCCCCTACAATGAGCAGTTCTTC
>.|TRBV7-6|TRBJ1-3|TRBD1
CASSLGETGRSGNTIYF
TGTGCCAGCAGCCTAGGGGAGACAGGGAGATCTGGAAACACCATATATTTT
>.|TRBV6-1|TRBJ1-4|.
CASSEGRQTVATNEKLFF
TGTGCCAGCAGTGAAGGGAGACAGACCGTTGCAACTAATGAAAAACTGTTTTTT
>.|TRBV7-9|TRBJ2-1|.
CASSLGSSAETDEQFF
TGTGCCAGCAGCTTAGGGTCTAGCGCGGAGACCGATGAGCAGTTCTTC
>once|TRBV29-1|TRBJ2-5|TRBD2
CSVGSSGRGETQYF
TGCAGCGTGGGATCTAGCGGGAGGGGTGAGACCCAGTACTTC
>.|TRBV12-3/TRBV12-4|TRBJ1-2|.
CASSLNRVRGYTF
TGTGCCAGCAGTCTTAACAGGGTAAGGGGCTACACCTTC
>.|TRBV18|TRBJ1-2|.
CASKTVESYGYTF
TGTGCCAGCAAAACGGTCGAATCCTATGGCTACACCTTC
>many|TRBV18|TRBJ1-1|.
CASSPDMNTEAFF
TGTGCCAGCTCACCAGACATGAACACTGAAGCTTTCTTT